These T cell receptor beta chains were read from a single sample in a study of tumor-infiltrating lymphocytes in glioblastoma multiforme. One entry per CDR3 protein, called by TCRdb with MiXCR from the multiplex PCR reads. The data hold about 13,000 distinct CDR3 sequences, with 66% observed a single time. What was sequenced was brain tumor tissue. Receptor source: a male donor with glioblastoma. Both conserved end residues are part of each CDR3. Each record gives: clone size, V gene, J gene, D gene, CDR3 protein, CDR3 DNA. A D gene is named only where the DNA matches it firmly. The listing skips clone size in some rows; elsewhere it reads once, few, many or a size class.

clone_size: NA; v_call: TRBV4-2; j_call: TRBJ1-1; d_call: NA; cdr3_aa: CASSQGRSGNTGAFF; cdr3_nt: TGTGCCAGCAGCCAAGGGAGATCGGGGAACACTGGAGCTTTCTTT
clone_size: NA; v_call: TRBV10-3; j_call: TRBJ2-5; d_call: NA; cdr3_aa: CAISETRDLRETQYF; cdr3_nt: TGTGCCATCAGTGAGACCCGGGACTTGCGAGAGACCCAGTACTTC
clone_size: NA; v_call: TRBV29-1; j_call: TRBJ2-3; d_call: NA; cdr3_aa: CSAGLRGPDTQYF; cdr3_nt: TGCAGCGCGGGACTTAGGGGGCCAGATACGCAGTATTTT
clone_size: NA; v_call: TRBV29-1; j_call: TRBJ1-2; d_call: NA; cdr3_aa: CSLDLRDDYGYTF; cdr3_nt: TGCAGCCTTGATCTTAGGGACGACTATGGCTACACATTC
clone_size: NA; v_call: TRBV11-2; j_call: TRBJ2-2; d_call: TRBD2; cdr3_aa: CANTPSFGRGLAVNTGELFF; cdr3_nt: TGTGCCAACACCCCCTCATTCGGCCGAGGGCTAGCGGTAAACACAGGGGAGCTGTTTTTT
clone_size: NA; v_call: TRBV5-1; j_call: TRBJ1-5; d_call: NA; cdr3_aa: CANSPRGNQPQHF; cdr3_nt: TGCGCCAACAGCCCGAGGGGAAATCAGCCCCAGCACTTT
clone_size: few; v_call: TRBV6-2/TRBV6-3; j_call: TRBJ1-2; d_call: NA; cdr3_aa: CASSYGIYGYNF; cdr3_nt: TGTGCCAGCAGTTATGGGATCTATGGCTACAACTTC
clone_size: medium-sized; v_call: TRBV6-5; j_call: TRBJ1-1; d_call: NA; cdr3_aa: CASSYQEEGTEAFF; cdr3_nt: TGTGCCAGCAGTTATCAGGAAGAGGGCACTGAAGCTTTCTTT
clone_size: NA; v_call: TRBV6-5; j_call: TRBJ1-5; d_call: NA; cdr3_aa: CASSYSLGDGNQPQHF; cdr3_nt: TGTGCCAGCAGCTACTCTCTCGGGGACGGCAATCAGCCCCAGCATTTT
clone_size: medium-sized; v_call: TRBV29-1; j_call: TRBJ1-4; d_call: TRBD1; cdr3_aa: CSVHRGLGEKLFF; cdr3_nt: TGCAGCGTTCACAGGGGGCTGGGGGAAAAACTGTTTTTT
clone_size: NA; v_call: TRBV11-1; j_call: TRBJ2-1; d_call: NA; cdr3_aa: CASSPPGQVSKSSYNEQFF; cdr3_nt: TGTGCCAGCAGCCCCCCCGGGCAGGTGTCTAAGTCGTCCTACAATGAGCAGTTCTTC
clone_size: medium-sized; v_call: TRBV20-1; j_call: TRBJ1-2; d_call: NA; cdr3_aa: CSANTGTTNYGYTF; cdr3_nt: TGCAGTGCGAATACCGGGACAACTAACTATGGCTACACCTTC
clone_size: NA; v_call: TRBV6-5; j_call: TRBJ1-2; d_call: NA; cdr3_aa: CASRRARDYGYTF; cdr3_nt: TGTGCCTCCCGGCGAGCTAGGGACTATGGCTACACCTTC
clone_size: medium-sized; v_call: TRBV10-2; j_call: TRBJ2-7; d_call: NA; cdr3_aa: CASSDPYEQYF; cdr3_nt: TGCGCCAGCAGTGACCCGTACGAGCAGTACTTC
clone_size: NA; v_call: TRBV20-1; j_call: TRBJ1-3; d_call: TRBD1; cdr3_aa: CSASQTGAGNTIYF; cdr3_nt: TGTAGTGCTAGTCAGACAGGGGCTGGAAACACCATATATTTT
clone_size: NA; v_call: TRBV12-3/TRBV12-4; j_call: TRBJ1-5; d_call: TRBD1; cdr3_aa: CAISLTGDQPQHF; cdr3_nt: TGTGCCATCAGTTTAACAGGGGATCAGCCCCAGCATTTT
clone_size: NA; v_call: TRBV20-1; j_call: TRBJ2-1; d_call: NA; cdr3_aa: CSAMTFSSSYNEQFF; cdr3_nt: TGCAGTGCTATGACTTTTTCGAGCTCCTACAATGAGCAGTTCTTC
clone_size: few; v_call: TRBV7-2; j_call: TRBJ2-1; d_call: TRBD2; cdr3_aa: CASSLWGGNEQFF; cdr3_nt: TGTGCCAGCAGCTTATGGGGGGGCAATGAGCAGTTCTTC